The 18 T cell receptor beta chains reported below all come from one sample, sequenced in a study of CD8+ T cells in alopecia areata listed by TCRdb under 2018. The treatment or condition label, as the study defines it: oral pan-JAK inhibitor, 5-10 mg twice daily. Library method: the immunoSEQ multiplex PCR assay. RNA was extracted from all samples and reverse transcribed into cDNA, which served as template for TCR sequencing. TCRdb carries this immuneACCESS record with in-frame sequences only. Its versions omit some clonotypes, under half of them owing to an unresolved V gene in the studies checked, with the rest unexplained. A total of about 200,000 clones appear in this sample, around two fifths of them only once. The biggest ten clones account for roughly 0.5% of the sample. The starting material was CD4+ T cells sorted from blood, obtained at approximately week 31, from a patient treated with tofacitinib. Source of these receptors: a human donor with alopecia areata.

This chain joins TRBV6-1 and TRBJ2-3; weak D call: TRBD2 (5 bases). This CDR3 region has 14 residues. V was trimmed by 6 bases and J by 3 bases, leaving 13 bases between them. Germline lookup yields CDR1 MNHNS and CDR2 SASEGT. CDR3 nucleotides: TGTGCCAGCAGCCCTAATTCGGGGACAGATACGCAGTATTTT. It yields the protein CASSPNSGTDTQYF.

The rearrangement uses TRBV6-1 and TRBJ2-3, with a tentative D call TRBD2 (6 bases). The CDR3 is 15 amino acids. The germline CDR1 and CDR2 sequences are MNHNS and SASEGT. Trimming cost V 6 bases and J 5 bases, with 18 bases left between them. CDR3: CASSSAGNWVDTQYF. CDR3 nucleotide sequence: TGTGCCAGCAGCTCGGCGGGGAATTGGGTAGATACGCAGTATTTT.

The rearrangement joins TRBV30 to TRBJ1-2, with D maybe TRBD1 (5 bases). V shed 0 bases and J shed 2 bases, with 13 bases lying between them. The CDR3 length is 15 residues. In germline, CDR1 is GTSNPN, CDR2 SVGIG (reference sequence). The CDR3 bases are TGTGCCTGGAGTGTACGTTGGGACTCGAACTATGGCTACACCTTC. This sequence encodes CAWSVRWDSNYGYTF.

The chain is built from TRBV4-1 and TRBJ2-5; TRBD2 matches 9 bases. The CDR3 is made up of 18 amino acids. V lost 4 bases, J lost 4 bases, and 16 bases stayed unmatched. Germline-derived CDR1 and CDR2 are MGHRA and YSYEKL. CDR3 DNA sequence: TGCGCCAGCAGCCGCCAGGGAATAGCGGGAGCGGGAGGAGAGACCCAGTACTTC. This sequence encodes CASSRQGIAGAGGETQYF.

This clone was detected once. CDR3 amino acids: CASSLRGTGVDTQYF. CDR3 in DNA: TGCGCCAGCAGCTTGCGCGGGACGGGGGTAGATACGCAGTATTTT. The genes are TRBV5-1 and TRBJ2-3, with a tentative D call TRBD2 (6 bases). V lost 1 base and J lost 5, with 14 bases in between. The CDR3 is 15 amino acids. The germline CDR1 and CDR2 sequences are SGHRS and YFSETQ.

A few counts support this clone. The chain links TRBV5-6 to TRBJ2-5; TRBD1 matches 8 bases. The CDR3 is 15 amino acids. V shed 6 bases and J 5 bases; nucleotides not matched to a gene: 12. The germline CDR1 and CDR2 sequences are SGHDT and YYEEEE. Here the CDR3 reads CASTFFLRDRETQYF. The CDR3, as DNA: TGTGCCAGCACCTTTTTTTTACGGGACAGGGAGACCCAGTACTTC.

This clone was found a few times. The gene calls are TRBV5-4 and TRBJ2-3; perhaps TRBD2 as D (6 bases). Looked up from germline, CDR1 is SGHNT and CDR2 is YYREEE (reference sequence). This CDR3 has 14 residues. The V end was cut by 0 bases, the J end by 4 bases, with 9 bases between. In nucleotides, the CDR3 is TGTGCCAGCAGCTTGGCACTAGCACCAGATACGCAGTATTTT. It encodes CASSLALAPDTQYF.

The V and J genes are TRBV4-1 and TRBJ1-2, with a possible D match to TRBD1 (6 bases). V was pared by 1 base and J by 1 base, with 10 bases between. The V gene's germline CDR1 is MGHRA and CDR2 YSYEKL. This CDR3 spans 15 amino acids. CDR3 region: CASSQGGQYNYGYTF. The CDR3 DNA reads TGCGCCAGCAGCCAAGGGGGGCAGTATAACTATGGCTACACCTTC.

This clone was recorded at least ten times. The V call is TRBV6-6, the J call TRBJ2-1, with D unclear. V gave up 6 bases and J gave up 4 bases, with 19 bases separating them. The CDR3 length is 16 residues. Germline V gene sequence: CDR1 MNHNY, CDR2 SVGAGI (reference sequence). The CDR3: CASREHIATRYNEQFF. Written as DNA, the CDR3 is TGTGCCAGCAGGGAACATATCGCCACGAGGTACAATGAGCAGTTCTTC.

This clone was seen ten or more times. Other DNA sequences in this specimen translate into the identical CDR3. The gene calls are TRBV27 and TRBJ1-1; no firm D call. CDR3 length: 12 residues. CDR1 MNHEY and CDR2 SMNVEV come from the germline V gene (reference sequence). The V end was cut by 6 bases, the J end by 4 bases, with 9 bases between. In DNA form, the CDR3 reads TGTGCCAGCAGGGACGGCTTCACTGAAGCTTTCTTT. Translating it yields CASRDGFTEAFF.

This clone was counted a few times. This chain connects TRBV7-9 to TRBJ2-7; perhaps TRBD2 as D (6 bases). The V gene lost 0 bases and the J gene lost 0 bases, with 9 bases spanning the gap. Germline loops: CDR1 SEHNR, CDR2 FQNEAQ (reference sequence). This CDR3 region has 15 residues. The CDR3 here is CASSLAGGRSYEQYF. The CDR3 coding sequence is TGTGCCAGCAGCTTAGCGGGGGGACGCTCCTACGAGCAGTACTTC.

The CDR3 region is CASSRAGTGGGDTQYF. CDR3 in DNA: TGTGCCAGCAGCCGAGCTGGGACAGGGGGTGGAGATACGCAGTATTTT. The V gene is TRBV7-2, the J gene TRBJ2-3; 11 bases match TRBD1. J gave up 5 bases and V 5 bases, and 9 bases lay outside the gene matches. Germline CDR1 and CDR2: SGHTA and FQGNSA. The length of the CDR3 is 16 residues.

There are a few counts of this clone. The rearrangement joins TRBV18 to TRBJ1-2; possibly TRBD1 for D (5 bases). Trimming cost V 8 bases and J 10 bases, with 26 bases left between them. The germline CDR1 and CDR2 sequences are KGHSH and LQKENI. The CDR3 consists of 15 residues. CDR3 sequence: CASQRGPRRESPYTF. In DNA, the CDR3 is TGTGCCAGCCAGAGGGGACCCAGGAGGGAATCCCCCTACACCTTC.

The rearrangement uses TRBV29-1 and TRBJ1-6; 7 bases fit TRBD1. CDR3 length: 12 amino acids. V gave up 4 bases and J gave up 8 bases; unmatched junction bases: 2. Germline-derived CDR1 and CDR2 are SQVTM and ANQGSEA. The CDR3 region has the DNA TGCAGCGTTGGAACAGGGGATTCACCCCTCCACTTT. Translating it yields CSVGTGDSPLHF.

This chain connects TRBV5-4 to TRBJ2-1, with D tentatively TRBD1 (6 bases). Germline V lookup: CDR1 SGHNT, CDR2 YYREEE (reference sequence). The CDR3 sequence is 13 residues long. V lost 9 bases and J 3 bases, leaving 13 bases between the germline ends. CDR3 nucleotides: TGTGCCACCACAGGGATAAGCTACAATGAGCAGTTCTTC. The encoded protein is CATTGISYNEQFF. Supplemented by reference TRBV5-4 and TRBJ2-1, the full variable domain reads ETGVTQSPTHLIKTRGQQVTLRCSSQSGHNTVSWYQQALGQGPQFIFQYYREEENGRGNFPPRFSGLQFPNYSSELNVNALELDDSALYLCATTGISYNEQFFGPGTRLTVL.

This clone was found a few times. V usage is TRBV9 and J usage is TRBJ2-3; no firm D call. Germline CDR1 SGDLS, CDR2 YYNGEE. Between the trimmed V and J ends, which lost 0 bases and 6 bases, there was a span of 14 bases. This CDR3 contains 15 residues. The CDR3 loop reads CASSVEAARIDTQYF. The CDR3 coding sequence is TGTGCCAGCAGCGTAGAGGCCGCCAGGATTGATACGCAGTATTTT. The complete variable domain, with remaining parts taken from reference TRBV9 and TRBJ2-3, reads DSGVTQTPKHLITATGQRVTLRCSPRSGDLSVYWYQQSLDQGLQFLIQYYNGEERAKGNILERFSAQQFPDLHSELNLSSLELGDSALYFCASSVEAARIDTQYFGPGTRLTVL.

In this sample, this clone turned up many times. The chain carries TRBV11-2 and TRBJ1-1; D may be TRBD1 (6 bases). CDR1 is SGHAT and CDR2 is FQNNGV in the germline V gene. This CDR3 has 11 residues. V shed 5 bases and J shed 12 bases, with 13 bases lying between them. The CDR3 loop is CASSPSQGTFF. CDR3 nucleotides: TGTGCCAGCAGCCCCTCACAGGGAACTTTCTTT.

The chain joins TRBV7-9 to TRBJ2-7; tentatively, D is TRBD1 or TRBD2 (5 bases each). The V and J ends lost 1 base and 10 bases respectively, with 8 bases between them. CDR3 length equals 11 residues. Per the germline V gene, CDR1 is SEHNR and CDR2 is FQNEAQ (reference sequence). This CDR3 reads CASSLVGEQYF. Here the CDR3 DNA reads TGTGCCAGCAGCTTAGTGGGGGAACAGTACTTC.